A selection of T cell receptor beta chains follows, all from one sample in a study of blood T cell repertoires in COVID-19. Some clones are missing from TCRdb's copy, which holds only in-frame ones; the method was immunoSEQ multiplex PCR. The sample lists a few hundred thousand clones, 80% to 90% seen once, with around 2.2% in the top ten. What was sequenced was peripheral blood. Source of these receptors: a woman aged 45-60 years with acute or convalescent COVID-19. The CDR3 runs from the conserved cysteine through the conserved F or W. D genes are given only for firm matches. The listing skips clone size in some rows; elsewhere it reads once, few, many or a size class.

TRBV14,-,-,TRBJ1-1,CASSQVPTGGFEAFF,TGTGCCAGCAGCCAAGTCCCGACAGGTGGGTTTGAAGCTTTCTTT
TRBV30,-,-,TRBJ1-4,CAWRVLGGSQEKLFF,TGTGCCTGGAGGGTACTTGGGGGCAGTCAGGAAAAACTGTTTTTT
TRBV6-5,-,-,TRBJ1-6,CATDNGGGFLHF,TGTGCCACCGACAACGGGGGGGGCTTCCTCCACTTT
TRBV3-1/TRBV3-2,-,TRBD2,TRBJ2-1,CASSLAGGNNEQFF,TGTGCCAGCAGCCTCGCGGGGGGGAACAATGAGCAGTTCTTC
TRBV19,-,TRBD2,TRBJ2-3,CASSYRTSPDTQYF,TGTGCCAGTAGCTACCGGACTAGTCCAGATACGCAGTATTTT
TRBV4-2,-,-,TRBJ2-2,CASSHASSPTGELFF,TGTGCCAGCAGCCATGCCAGTTCCCCCACCGGGGAGCTGTTTTTT
TRBV6-6,-,TRBD2,TRBJ2-3,CASSRAGGRGADTQYF,TGTGCCAGCAGTCGAGCGGGGGGCCGCGGGGCAGATACGCAGTATTTT
TRBV5-4,-,-,TRBJ1-1,CASSVVSQGVGKDTEAFF,TGTGCCAGCAGCGTAGTGTCACAGGGTGTCGGGAAGGACACTGAAGCTTTCTTT
TRBV20-1,-,-,TRBJ2-1,CSARRGPEQFF,TGCAGTGCTAGGCGGGGACCTGAGCAGTTCTTC
TRBV9,-,TRBD2,TRBJ2-1,CASTRLADNEQFF,TGTGCCAGCACCCGACTAGCGGACAATGAGCAGTTCTTC
TRBV5-6,-,TRBD1,TRBJ1-2,CASSPGQGTFYGYTF,TGTGCCAGCAGCCCGGGACAGGGAACCTTCTATGGCTACACCTTC
TRBV5-1,once,TRBD2,TRBJ2-1,CASSSGTTIYNEQFF,TGCGCCAGCAGCTCCGGGACTACCATATACAATGAGCAGTTCTTC
TRBV5-1,-,-,TRBJ2-3,CASSPGSGFEDTQYF,TGCGCCAGCAGCCCCGGAAGCGGGTTTGAGGATACGCAGTATTTT
TRBV19,-,-,TRBJ1-2,CASSARENYGYTF,TGTGCCAGTAGTGCCAGGGAAAACTATGGCTACACCTTC
TRBV27,-,TRBD2,TRBJ2-1,CASSLGGRGSTNEQFF,TGTGCCAGCAGTTTAGGGGGGAGGGGTTCCACCAATGAGCAGTTCTTC
TRBV5-5,-,TRBD2,TRBJ2-2,CASSLERGRTGELFF,TGTGCCAGCAGCTTGGAGCGGGGGCGGACCGGGGAGCTGTTTTTT
TRBV11-2,-,-,TRBJ1-3,CASSSRQGNTIYF,TGTGCCAGCAGCTCCCGACAGGGAAACACCATATATTTT
TRBV10-2,once,-,TRBJ2-5,CASSDYTRGGETQYF,TGCGCCAGCAGTGATTATACCAGGGGTGGGGAGACCCAGTACTTC
TRBV19,-,TRBD1,TRBJ1-6,CASSSTGDYSPLHF,TGTGCCAGTAGTAGCACAGGGGATTATTCACCCCTCCACTTT
TRBV7-8,-,-,TRBJ2-7,CASSPDTLSYEQYF,TGTGCCAGCAGCCCGGACACGCTATCTTACGAGCAGTACTTC
TRBV7-9,-,-,TRBJ2-5,CASSYLSYQETQYF,TGTGCCAGCAGTTACTTATCTTACCAAGAGACCCAGTACTTC
TRBV29-1,few,-,TRBJ1-2,CSGTQGGYGYTF,TGCAGCGGTACTCAGGGAGGCTATGGCTACACCTTC
TRBV29-1,-,-,TRBJ1-2,CSVDPPGVVNGYTF,TGCAGCGTTGATCCGCCGGGGGTAGTGAATGGCTACACCTTC
TRBV12-3/TRBV12-4,few,-,TRBJ1-1,CASINPRGTEAFF,TGTGCCAGCATCAACCCTAGGGGCACTGAAGCTTTCTTT
TRBV18,-,TRBD1,TRBJ1-4,CASSPPQGAASEKLFF,TGTGCCAGCTCACCACCACAGGGGGCTGCGAGTGAAAAACTGTTTTTT
TRBV24-1,once,TRBD1,TRBJ1-5,CATSVDRDHNSSNQPQHF,TGTGCCACCAGTGTGGACAGGGACCATAACTCAAGCAATCAGCCCCAGCATTTT
TRBV10-2,-,-,TRBJ1-2,CASLDRTANYGYTF,TGCGCCAGCTTAGACAGGACTGCAAACTATGGCTACACCTTC
TRBV6-6,-,TRBD2,TRBJ2-5,CATSIAGAETQYF,TGTGCCACTTCGATAGCGGGAGCTGAGACCCAGTACTTC
TRBV6-4,few,TRBD2,TRBJ2-2,CASRPGGITGELFF,TGTGCCAGCAGACCGGGGGGTATCACCGGGGAGCTGTTTTTT
TRBV4-1,-,-,TRBJ2-4,CASSQDGGTALAKNIQYF,TGCGCCAGCAGCCAAGACGGAGGGACAGCCTTAGCCAAAAACATTCAGTACTTC
TRBV2,-,TRBD1,TRBJ1-1,CASTHLGTGLMYTEAFF,TGTGCCAGCACCCATCTGGGGACAGGTCTAATGTACACTGAAGCTTTCTTT
TRBV25-1,-,-,TRBJ2-5,CASSALREGEVQETQYF,TGTGCCAGCAGTGCCCTGCGGGAAGGGGAGGTTCAAGAGACCCAGTACTTC
TRBV30,-,TRBD1,TRBJ2-5,CAWGTGEMGETQYF,TGTGCCTGGGGGACAGGGGAGATGGGAGAGACCCAGTACTTC
TRBV6-1,-,TRBD1,TRBJ1-2,CAISDRDGYTF,TGTGCCATTTCTGACAGGGATGGCTACACCTTC
TRBV6-5,-,TRBD1,TRBJ1-2,CASKDGTGWAYGYTF,TGTGCCAGCAAAGACGGGACAGGGTGGGCCTATGGCTACACCTTC
TRBV4-2,-,-,TRBJ1-2,CASSPFLDSLYGYTF,TGTGCCAGCAGCCCTTTCCTGGACAGCCTATATGGCTACACCTTC
TRBV6-2/TRBV6-3,-,-,TRBJ2-5,CASSLDSPETQYF,TGTGCCAGCAGCCTAGACTCACCAGAGACCCAGTACTTC
TRBV2,-,TRBD1,TRBJ1-1,CASRGQGNTEAFF,TGTGCCAGCAGAGGACAGGGGAACACTGAAGCTTTCTTT
TRBV29-1,-,TRBD1,TRBJ1-5,CSVGQGVDQPQHF,TGCAGCGTAGGACAGGGGGTTGATCAGCCCCAGCATTTT
TRBV28,-,-,TRBJ1-2,CASSFDFNYGYTF,TGTGCCAGCAGTTTCGACTTTAACTATGGCTACACCTTC
TRBV7-9,-,TRBD1,TRBJ1-4,CASSLTGTGNEKLFF,TGTGCCAGCAGCTTGACCGGGACAGGGAATGAAAAACTGTTTTTT
TRBV10-2,-,-,TRBJ2-7,CASSESLGARGEQYF,TGCGCCAGCAGTGAGTCTTTGGGGGCTCGGGGAGAGCAGTACTTC
TRBV18,-,-,TRBJ1-4,CASSVYATNEKLFF,TGTGCCAGCTCTGTCTACGCAACTAATGAAAAACTGTTTTTT
TRBV5-1,-,TRBD2,TRBJ2-5,CASSPPVSGGPETQYF,TGCGCCAGCAGCCCCCCGGTTAGCGGGGGCCCGGAGACCCAGTACTTC
TRBV6-5,-,-,TRBJ1-4,CASSSQGEKLFF,TGTGCCAGCAGTTCCCAGGGTGAAAAACTGTTTTTT
TRBV7-9,few,TRBD2,TRBJ2-5,CASSPLAGGVETQYF,TGTGCCAGCAGCCCTCTAGCGGGAGGGGTGGAGACCCAGTACTTC
TRBV5-1,-,TRBD2,TRBJ2-5,CASSFGRASGALETQYF,TGCGCCAGCAGCTTTGGGCGAGCTAGCGGGGCTTTAGAGACCCAGTACTTC
TRBV19,-,TRBD2,TRBJ2-3,CASSISGRAQDTQYF,TGTGCCAGTAGTATAAGCGGGAGGGCCCAAGATACGCAGTATTTT
TRBV15,once,-,TRBJ2-5,CATSRDLRVQETQYF,TGTGCCACCAGCAGAGATTTGCGGGTCCAAGAGACCCAGTACTTC
TRBV11-3,-,-,TRBJ2-2,CASSFPDTGELFF,TGTGCCAGCAGCTTTCCGGACACCGGGGAGCTGTTTTTT
TRBV18,-,TRBD2,TRBJ2-7,CASSHTSGGLYEQYF,TGTGCCAGCTCACATACTAGCGGGGGGTTGTACGAGCAGTACTTC
TRBV6-5,-,-,TRBJ1-5,CASSYSSNQPQHF,TGTGCCAGCAGTTACTCTTCAAATCAGCCCCAGCATTTT
TRBV5-1,-,-,TRBJ1-1,CASSLEGGRNTEAFF,TGCGCCAGCAGCTTGGAAGGTGGGAGAAACACTGAAGCTTTCTTT
TRBV7-9,-,-,TRBJ2-1,CASSLAVSRGEQFF,TGTGCCAGCAGCTTAGCGGTTAGCCGCGGTGAGCAGTTCTTC
TRBV5-4,-,TRBD1,TRBJ2-5,CASSDRQGAWETQYF,TGTGCCAGCAGCGATCGCCAGGGGGCTTGGGAGACCCAGTACTTC
TRBV7-9,-,-,TRBJ2-3,CASSLDSPDTQYF,TGTGCCAGCAGCTTAGACTCCCCAGATACGCAGTATTTT
TRBV2,-,-,TRBJ2-7,CASDREGAYEQYF,TGTGCCAGCGATAGGGAGGGGGCCTACGAGCAGTACTTC